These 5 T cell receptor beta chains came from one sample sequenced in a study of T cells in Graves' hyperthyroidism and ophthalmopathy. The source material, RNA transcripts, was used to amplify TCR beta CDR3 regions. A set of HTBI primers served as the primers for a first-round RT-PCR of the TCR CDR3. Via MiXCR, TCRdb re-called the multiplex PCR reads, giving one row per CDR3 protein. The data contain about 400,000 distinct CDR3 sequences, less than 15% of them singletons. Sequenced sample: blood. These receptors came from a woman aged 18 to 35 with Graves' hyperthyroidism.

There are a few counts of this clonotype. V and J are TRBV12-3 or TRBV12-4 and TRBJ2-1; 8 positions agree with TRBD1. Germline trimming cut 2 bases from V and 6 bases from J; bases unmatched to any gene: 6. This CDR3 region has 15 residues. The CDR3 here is CASSLIQGVANEQFF. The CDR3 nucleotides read TGTGCCAGCAGTTTAATACAGGGGGTTGCCAATGAGCAGTTCTTC.

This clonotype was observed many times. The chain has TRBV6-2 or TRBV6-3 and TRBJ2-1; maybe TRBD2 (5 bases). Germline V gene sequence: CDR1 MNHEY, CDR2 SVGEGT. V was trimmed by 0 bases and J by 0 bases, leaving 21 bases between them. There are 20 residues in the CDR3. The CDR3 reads CASSYSTISELRLSYNEQFF. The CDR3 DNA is TGTGCCAGCAGTTACTCGACTATTTCCGAACTAAGACTCTCCTACAATGAGCAGTTCTTC.

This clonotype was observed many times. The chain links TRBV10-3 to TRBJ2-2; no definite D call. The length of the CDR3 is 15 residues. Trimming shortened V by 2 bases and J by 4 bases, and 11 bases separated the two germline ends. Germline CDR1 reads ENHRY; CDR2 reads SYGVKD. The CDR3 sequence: CAISELSSGTGELFF. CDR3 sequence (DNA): TGTGCCATCAGTGAGCTTTCCTCGGGCACCGGGGAGCTGTTTTTT.

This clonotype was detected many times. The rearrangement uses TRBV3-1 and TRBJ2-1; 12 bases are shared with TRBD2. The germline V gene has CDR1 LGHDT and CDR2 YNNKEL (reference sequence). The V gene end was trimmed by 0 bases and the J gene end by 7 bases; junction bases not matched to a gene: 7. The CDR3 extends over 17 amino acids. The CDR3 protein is CASSQDLAGGRGNEQFF. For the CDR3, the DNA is TGTGCCAGCAGCCAAGATCTAGCGGGAGGGCGGGGAAATGAGCAGTTCTTC.

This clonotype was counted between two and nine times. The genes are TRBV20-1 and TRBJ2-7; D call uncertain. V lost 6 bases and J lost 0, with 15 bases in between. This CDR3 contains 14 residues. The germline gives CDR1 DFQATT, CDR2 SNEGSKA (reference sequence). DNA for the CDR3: TGCAGTGCCTCCCCCCCCCGGAGCTCCTACGAGCAGTACTTC. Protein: CSASPPRSSYEQYF.